What follows are 10 T cell receptor beta chains derived from one specimen sequenced in a study of blood T cells in healthy people across ages. Then a second PCR, running roughly 7 to 11 cycles, was carried out with a sample-barcoded 5' primer and a J-beta primer mix. TCRdb recomputed calls from the 5' RACE reads with MiXCR, one row per CDR3 protein. The sample has 700,000 to 850,000 distinct CDR3 sequences; 40% to 65% are singletons. The material sequenced was blood. The receptors shown here come from a man older than 75 in good health.

This chain joins TRBV7-2 and TRBJ2-1; 7 bases fit TRBD2. Germline CDR1 reads SGHTA; CDR2 reads FQGNSA. V dropped 1 base and J dropped 5; count of bases not matched to a gene: 8. CDR3 length: 16 residues. CDR3 amino acids: CASSLGGIAGNNEQFF. The CDR3 DNA reads TGTGCCAGCAGCTTAGGGGGGATAGCGGGTAACAATGAGCAGTTCTTC.

This clonotype has only a few counts. J is TRBJ1-4 and V is TRBV29-1, with 8 bases identical to TRBD1. J gave up 5 bases and V 6 bases, and 5 bases lay outside the gene matches. Germline V gene sequence: CDR1 SQVTM, CDR2 ANQGSEA. The CDR3 extends over 13 amino acids. The CDR3 nucleotides read TGCAGCGTCACCGGGACAGGCAATGAAAAACTGTTTTTT. This gives the protein CSVTGTGNEKLFF.

The chain is built from TRBV2 and TRBJ2-1; TRBD2 matches 10 bases. V was clipped by 6 bases and J by 7 bases; unmatched bases: 9. The CDR3 is 15 amino acids. Germline values: CDR1 SNHLY, CDR2 FYNNEI. The CDR3: CASRRTSGIQNEQFF. DNA for the CDR3: TGTGCCAGCAGGAGGACTAGCGGAATACAAAATGAGCAGTTCTTC.

This clonotype has a single count. The chain is built from TRBV7-9 and TRBJ1-2; D is undetermined. The CDR3 has 13 residues. CDR1 and CDR2 from the germline V gene are SEHNR and FQNEAQ (reference sequence). The V gene lost 1 base and the J gene lost 5 bases, with 8 bases spanning the gap. In DNA form, the CDR3 reads TGTGCCAGCAGCTTAGAGAGGGAATATGGCTACACCTTC. Its translation is CASSLEREYGYTF.

The chain combines TRBV7-3 with TRBJ2-3; D is undetermined. The CDR3 is made up of 14 amino acids. V lost 2 bases and J 1 base, leaving 7 bases between the germline ends. CDR1 is SGHTA, CDR2 FQGTGA, per germline. CDR3 residues: CASSLGPGTDTQYF. The DNA of the CDR3 is TGTGCCAGCAGCTTAGGCCCGGGCACAGATACGCAGTATTTT.

V and J are TRBV20-1 and TRBJ2-1; D tentatively reads TRBD1 or TRBD2 (6 bases each). The CDR3 runs 12 residues. From germline, CDR1 is DFQATT and CDR2 SNEGSKA (reference sequence). V gave up 3 bases and J gave up 10 bases, with 13 bases separating them. In DNA form, the CDR3 reads TGCAGTGCTAGGAGGGGGGTGGAAGAGCAGTTCTTC. Its protein is CSARRGVEEQFF.

This clonotype turned up a few times. This chain uses TRBV2 with TRBJ2-1, with D perhaps TRBD2 (5 bases). Germline loops: CDR1 SNHLY, CDR2 FYNNEI. Trimming shortened V by 3 bases and J by 5 bases, and 11 bases separated the two germline ends. CDR3 length: 14 residues. CDR3 DNA sequence: TGTGCCAGCAGTGAGCGGACTTCAAACAATGAGCAGTTCTTC. This sequence encodes CASSERTSNNEQFF.

The V call is TRBV11-2, the J call TRBJ1-1; D remains unclear. The CDR3 totals 13 residues. Germline V gene lookup returns CDR1 SGHAT and CDR2 FQNNGV. The V and J ends lost 1 base and 5 bases respectively, with 8 bases between them. The CDR3 DNA reads TGTGCCAGCAGCTTAGTGGCCCAGACTGAAGCTTTCTTT. The encoded protein is CASSLVAQTEAFF. The full variable domain, with the rest looked up from reference TRBV11-2 and TRBJ1-1, is EAGVAQSPRYKIIEKRQSVAFWCNPISGHATLYWYQQILGQGPKLLIQFQNNGVVDDSQLPKDRFSAERLKGVDSTLKIQPAKLEDSAVYLCASSLVAQTEAFFGQGTRLTVV.

This clonotype has just one count. Mismatch with germline at one junction end may stem from a read error. The V gene is TRBV7-8, the J gene TRBJ2-5, with 15 bases matching TRBD2. This CDR3 has 18 residues. The V gene's germline CDR1 is SGHVS and CDR2 FQNEAQ. The CDR3 sequence: CASSVFGLAGGPGNERFF. CDR3 nucleotides: TGTGCCAGCAGCGTATTTGGACTAGCGGGAGGGCCGGGAAATGAGCGGTTCTTC.

The chain uses TRBV6-2 or TRBV6-3 and TRBJ2-5; D tentatively reads TRBD1 or TRBD2 (6 bases each). With 0 bases removed from V and 11 bases from J, the gap between germline ends came to 22 bases. CDR3 length: 16 amino acids. Germline V gene data show CDR1 as MNHEY and CDR2 as SVGEGT. This chain's CDR3 is CASSYSKGGVRNEQYF. In DNA form, the CDR3 reads TGTGCCAGCAGTTACTCGAAGGGGGGAGTCCGGAATGAGCAGTACTTC.